This is a list of T cell receptor beta chains from one sample in a study of T cells in Graves' hyperthyroidism and ophthalmopathy. MiXCR, applied by TCRdb to the multiplex PCR reads, yields one record per CDR3 protein. The data hold around 660,000 distinct CDR3 sequences, with roughly 46% observed a single time. The sequencing sample was made of peripheral blood or thyroid tissue (not recorded which). These receptors originate from an adult man with Graves' disease, either hyperthyroidism or ophthalmopathy (not recorded which). CDR3s include the opening cysteine and the closing phenylalanine or tryptophan. A D gene is named only where the DNA matches it firmly. The size field is filled for only some rows; it gives once, few, many or a size class.

v_call: TRBV5-1; j_call: TRBJ1-3; clone_size: .; d_call: TRBD1; cdr3_nt: TGCGCCAGCAGCTATGGGACAGGATCCCTCGTCTCTGGAAACACCATATATTTT; cdr3_aa: CASSYGTGSLVSGNTIYF
v_call: TRBV2; j_call: TRBJ1-6; clone_size: .; d_call: .; cdr3_nt: TGTGCCAGCAAGAAGGAGGGCAGTAATTCACCCCTCCACTTT; cdr3_aa: CASKKEGSNSPLHF
v_call: TRBV10-2; j_call: TRBJ2-7; clone_size: .; d_call: .; cdr3_nt: TGCGCCAGCAGTGAGTCCGGGCAAACCCGCGTTACTGACGAGCAGTACTTC; cdr3_aa: CASSESGQTRVTDEQYF
v_call: TRBV10-3; j_call: TRBJ1-2; clone_size: once; d_call: .; cdr3_nt: TGTGCCAGCAGTTTATGCGTTGAATGCGGCTACACCTTC; cdr3_aa: CASSLCVECGYTF
v_call: TRBV7-2; j_call: TRBJ2-7; clone_size: .; d_call: .; cdr3_nt: TGTGCCAGCAGCCAACCGGGGGAGAGCTCCTACGAGCAGCACTTC; cdr3_aa: CASSQPGESSYEQHF
v_call: TRBV10-3; j_call: TRBJ1-2; clone_size: .; d_call: .; cdr3_nt: TGTGCCATCAAGGTCATTGAGGGGAATGGCTACACCTTC; cdr3_aa: CAIKVIEGNGYTF
v_call: TRBV20-1; j_call: TRBJ1-1; clone_size: .; d_call: .; cdr3_nt: TGCAGTGCTAGAGATGGGCCGGGTGAAGCTTTCTTT; cdr3_aa: CSARDGPGEAFF
v_call: TRBV7-2; j_call: TRBJ1-2; clone_size: few; d_call: .; cdr3_nt: TGTGCCAGCAGCTTAGTAGGGGCCGATGTCAGTGGCTACACCTTC; cdr3_aa: CASSLVGADVSGYTF
v_call: TRBV25-1; j_call: TRBJ1-6; clone_size: few; d_call: .; cdr3_nt: TGTGCCAGCAGTGCTAGAGAGGACACGGGTTCACCCCTCCACTTT; cdr3_aa: CASSAREDTGSPLHF
v_call: TRBV7-8; j_call: TRBJ2-5; clone_size: few; d_call: .; cdr3_nt: TGTGCCAGCAGCTTTGGTGTGGCAGGGACTCAAGAGACCCAGTACTTC; cdr3_aa: CASSFGVAGTQETQYF
v_call: TRBV19; j_call: TRBJ1-1; clone_size: few; d_call: .; cdr3_nt: TGTGCCAGTAGTATTTCGAGGGGAACTGAAGCTTTCTTT; cdr3_aa: CASSISRGTEAFF
v_call: TRBV7-3; j_call: TRBJ1-1; clone_size: .; d_call: .; cdr3_nt: TGTGCCAGCAGCAAGGACAGTCGAATGGCTGAAGCTTTCTTT; cdr3_aa: CASSKDSRMAEAFF
v_call: TRBV20-1; j_call: TRBJ1-6; clone_size: .; d_call: TRBD1; cdr3_nt: TGCAGTGCTAGGGGACAGAGGAACAATTCACCCCTCCACTTT; cdr3_aa: CSARGQRNNSPLHF
v_call: TRBV7-9; j_call: TRBJ1-4; clone_size: .; d_call: .; cdr3_nt: TGTGCCAGCAGCCAAGATCTCCAGGGCAGGGCTGAAAAACTGTTTTTT; cdr3_aa: CASSQDLQGRAEKLFF
v_call: TRBV15; j_call: TRBJ2-7; clone_size: .; d_call: .; cdr3_nt: TGTGCCACCAGCGAGAGCAGACTTCCCCACGAGCAGTACTTC; cdr3_aa: CATSESRLPHEQYF
v_call: TRBV5-1; j_call: TRBJ1-1; clone_size: .; d_call: TRBD1; cdr3_nt: TGCGCCAGCAGCTTCCGGGACAGCTCCCTTGTCACTGAAGCTTTCTTT; cdr3_aa: CASSFRDSSLVTEAFF
v_call: TRBV25-1; j_call: TRBJ2-7; clone_size: once; d_call: TRBD1; cdr3_nt: TGTGCCAGCAGCTTGGGGACAGGGGCTTACTACGAGCAGTACTTC; cdr3_aa: CASSLGTGAYYEQYF
v_call: TRBV7-2; j_call: TRBJ1-1; clone_size: few; d_call: .; cdr3_nt: TGTGCCAGCAGCTACCGCAGACCTTTAGGGAACACTGAAGCTTTCTTT; cdr3_aa: CASSYRRPLGNTEAFF
v_call: TRBV20-1; j_call: TRBJ2-5; clone_size: few; d_call: TRBD2; cdr3_nt: TGCAGTGCTCGAGGGACTAGCGAGGGGCAAGAGACCCAGTACTTC; cdr3_aa: CSARGTSEGQETQYF
v_call: TRBV7-9; j_call: TRBJ1-3; clone_size: .; d_call: TRBD1; cdr3_nt: TGCGCCAGCAGCCCGACAGGGGGAGAGGGAAACACCATATATTTT; cdr3_aa: CASSPTGGEGNTIYF
v_call: TRBV14; j_call: TRBJ1-1; clone_size: many; d_call: .; cdr3_nt: TGTGCCAGCAGCCAACGGCGGGGACTAGGCGCTGAAGCTTTCTTT; cdr3_aa: CASSQRRGLGAEAFF
v_call: TRBV11-2; j_call: TRBJ1-2; clone_size: .; d_call: .; cdr3_nt: TGTGCCAGCAGCTTAGTCGCCGGGACAACGGGATTCGGAGGCTACACCTTC; cdr3_aa: CASSLVAGTTGFGGYTF